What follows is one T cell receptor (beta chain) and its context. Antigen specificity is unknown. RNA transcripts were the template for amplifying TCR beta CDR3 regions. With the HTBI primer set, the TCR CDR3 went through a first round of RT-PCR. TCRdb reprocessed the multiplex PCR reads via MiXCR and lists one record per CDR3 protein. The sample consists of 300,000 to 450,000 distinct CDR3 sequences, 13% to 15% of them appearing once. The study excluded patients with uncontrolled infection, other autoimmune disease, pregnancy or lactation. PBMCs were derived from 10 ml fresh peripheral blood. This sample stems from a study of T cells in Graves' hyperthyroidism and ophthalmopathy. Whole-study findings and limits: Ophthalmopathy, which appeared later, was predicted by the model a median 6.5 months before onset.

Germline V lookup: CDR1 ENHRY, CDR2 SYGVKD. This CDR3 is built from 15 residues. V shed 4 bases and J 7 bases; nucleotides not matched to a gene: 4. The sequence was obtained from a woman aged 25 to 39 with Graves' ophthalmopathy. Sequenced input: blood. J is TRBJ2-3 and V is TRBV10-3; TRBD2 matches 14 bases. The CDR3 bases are TGTGCCATCAGTGGGGGACTAGCGGGGGATAATACGCAGTATTTT. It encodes CAISGGLAGDNTQYF.